The clone carrying this T cell receptor (beta chain) was counted only a few times. The sample originates from a study of molecular identifiers for immune sequencing clone quantification. Whole-study context: In replicates, the authors split RNA from approximately 22,000 or 94,000 naive CD8 cells five ways and sequenced four.

TCRdb re-analysed the PCR reads in MiXCR, keeping a single row per CDR3 protein. The data contain more than 300,000 distinct CDR3 sequences, about a fifth of them singletons. V gave up 2 bases and J gave up 0 bases; unmatched junction bases: 4. The CDR3 sequence is 16 residues long. CDR1 is MNHNS and CDR2 is SASEGT in the germline V gene. This sequence originates from a human donor in good health. Some libraries in this study had Jurkat cell RNA spiked in. The material sequenced was naive CD8+ T cells from blood, with Jurkat cell RNA spiked in. This sample's subset: FACS-sorted CD8+CD4-CCR7+CD45RA+ naive T cells. This chain uses TRBV6-1 with TRBJ2-1; TRBD2 matches at 7 bases. The CDR3 spells CASSELAEYSYNEQFF. In DNA form, the CDR3 reads TGTGCCAGCAGTGAACTAGCGGAGTACTCCTACAATGAGCAGTTCTTC.